A selection of T cell receptor beta chains follows, all from one sample in a study of T cell responses to AZD1222 COVID-19 vaccine. TCRdb's copy holds only in-frame clones and misses some; the assay was immunoSEQ multiplex PCR. This table has some 150,000 clones, approximately 91% appearing once. Sequencing was performed on peripheral blood, taken 28 days after the second AZD1222 dose. Receptors originate from an adult who received the AZD1222 COVID-19 vaccine. Each CDR3 is given with its conserved first and last residue. A D gene is named only where the DNA matches it firmly. Clone size is shown for a subset of rows, as once, few, many or a class of expanded clone.

size: -; D: -; V: TRBV27; J: TRBJ2-3; CDR3: CASSFTRLADTQYF; DNA: TGTGCCAGCAGTTTTACGAGGCTTGCAGATACGCAGTATTTT
size: -; D: -; V: TRBV5-8; J: TRBJ1-5; CDR3: CASSLHQPQHF; DNA: TGTGCCAGCAGCCTGCATCAGCCCCAGCATTTT
size: -; D: -; V: TRBV7-9; J: TRBJ2-2; CDR3: CASSFAGELFF; DNA: TGTGCCAGCAGCTTTGCCGGGGAGCTGTTTTTT
size: -; D: -; V: TRBV7-3; J: TRBJ1-1; CDR3: CASSLIPGNTEAFF; DNA: TGTGCCAGCAGCTTAATCCCAGGGAACACTGAAGCTTTCTTT
size: -; D: -; V: TRBV6-5; J: TRBJ1-1; CDR3: CASSNREDTEAFF; DNA: TGTGCCAGCAGTAACAGGGAGGACACTGAAGCTTTCTTT
size: -; D: -; V: TRBV5-1; J: TRBJ2-1; CDR3: CASSGDSSYNEQFF; DNA: TGCGCCAGCAGCGGGGATAGCTCCTACAATGAGCAGTTCTTC
size: once; D: TRBD1; V: TRBV4-2; J: TRBJ2-2; CDR3: CASSLRGTAANTGELFF; DNA: TGTGCCAGCAGCCTAAGGGGGACAGCCGCGAACACCGGGGAGCTGTTTTTT
size: -; D: TRBD1; V: TRBV7-9; J: TRBJ1-4; CDR3: CASSSNGQVTTNEKLFF; DNA: TGTGCCAGCAGCTCGAACGGACAGGTCACAACTAATGAAAAACTGTTTTTT
size: -; D: TRBD2; V: TRBV5-4; J: TRBJ2-1; CDR3: CASSFPLADNYNEQFF; DNA: TGTGCCAGCAGCTTTCCACTAGCGGATAACTACAATGAGCAGTTCTTC
size: -; D: -; V: TRBV2; J: TRBJ1-3; CDR3: CASRAIRGSARGNTIYF; DNA: TGTGCCAGCAGGGCAATCAGGGGTTCGGCGCGTGGAAACACCATATATTTT
size: -; D: TRBD1; V: TRBV18; J: TRBJ1-6; CDR3: CASSPGQSNSPLHF; DNA: TGTGCCAGCTCCCCGGGACAGAGTAATTCACCCCTCCACTTT
size: -; D: TRBD2; V: TRBV7-8; J: TRBJ2-1; CDR3: CASSRVRTSGIHNEQFF; DNA: TGTGCCAGCAGCCGGGTCCGGACTAGCGGGATCCACAATGAGCAGTTCTTC
size: -; D: -; V: TRBV20-1; J: TRBJ2-5; CDR3: CSAVERETQYF; DNA: TGCAGTGCTGTGGAGAGGGAGACCCAGTACTTC
size: -; D: TRBD1; V: TRBV3-1/TRBV3-2; J: TRBJ1-3; CDR3: CASSHRRTGGNTIYF; DNA: TGTGCCAGCAGCCATCGAAGGACAGGGGGAAACACCATATATTTT
size: -; D: TRBD2; V: TRBV29-1; J: TRBJ2-5; CDR3: CSVVLRGGKETQYF; DNA: TGCAGCGTTGTTCTGCGGGGGGGAAAAGAGACCCAGTACTTC
size: -; D: -; V: TRBV7-2; J: TRBJ1-5; CDR3: CASSSTVNQPQHF; DNA: TGTGCCAGCAGCTCGACGGTTAATCAGCCCCAGCATTTT
size: few; D: -; V: TRBV20-1; J: TRBJ2-7; CDR3: CSVGSTYEQYF; DNA: TGCAGTGTAGGCTCCACCTACGAGCAGTACTTC
size: -; D: TRBD1; V: TRBV14; J: TRBJ2-7; CDR3: CASSQQGQGTYEQYF; DNA: TGTGCCAGCAGCCAACAAGGACAGGGGACCTACGAGCAGTACTTC
size: -; D: -; V: TRBV4-1; J: TRBJ2-3; CDR3: CASGRTGRTDTQYF; DNA: TGCGCCTCCGGCCGGACCGGGCGCACAGATACGCAGTATTTT
size: once; D: TRBD1; V: TRBV19; J: TRBJ2-7; CDR3: CASSTPGQVSYEQYF; DNA: TGTGCCAGTAGTACGCCGGGACAGGTATCCTACGAGCAGTACTTC
size: -; D: -; V: TRBV6-5; J: TRBJ1-5; CDR3: CASSFRVNQPQHF; DNA: TGTGCCAGCAGTTTCAGGGTAAATCAGCCCCAGCATTTT
size: -; D: TRBD1; V: TRBV19; J: TRBJ2-1; CDR3: CASSTRDRGFSNEQFF; DNA: TGTGCCAGTAGTACCCGGGACAGGGGTTTCAGCAATGAGCAGTTCTTC